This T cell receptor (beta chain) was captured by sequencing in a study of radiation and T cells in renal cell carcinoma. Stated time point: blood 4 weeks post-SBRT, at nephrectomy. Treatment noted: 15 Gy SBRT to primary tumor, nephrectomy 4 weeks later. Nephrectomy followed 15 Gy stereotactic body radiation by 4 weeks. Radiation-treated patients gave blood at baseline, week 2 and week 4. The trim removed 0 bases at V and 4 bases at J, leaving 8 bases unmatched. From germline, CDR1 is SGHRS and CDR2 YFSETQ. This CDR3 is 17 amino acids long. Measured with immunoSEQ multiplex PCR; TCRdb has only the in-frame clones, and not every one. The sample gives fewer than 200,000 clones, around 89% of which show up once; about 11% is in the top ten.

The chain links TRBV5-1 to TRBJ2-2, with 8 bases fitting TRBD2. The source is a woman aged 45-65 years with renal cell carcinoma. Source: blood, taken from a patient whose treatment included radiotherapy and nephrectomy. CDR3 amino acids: CASSLGAGTRRTGELFF. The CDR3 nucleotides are TGCGCCAGCAGCTTGGGTGCCGGGACTAGGCGCACCGGGGAGCTGTTTTTT.